One and the same sample provided the 29 T cell receptor beta chains below, sequenced in a study of blood T cell repertoires in COVID-19. Generated by immunoSEQ multiplex PCR, the TCRdb table keeps only in-frame clones and is missing some. This table holds fewer than 250,000 clones, over 70% found once. Sequences were obtained from peripheral blood. The receptors were gathered from a woman between 45 and 65 years old with acute or convalescent COVID-19.

This clone was observed a few times. This rearrangement joins TRBV2 to TRBJ1-1, with D possibly being TRBD1 (5 bases). V lost 10 bases and J 5 bases, leaving 17 bases between the germline ends. Germline CDR1 SNHLY, CDR2 FYNNEI. The CDR3 is made up of 13 amino acids. CDR3 in amino acids: CANALSTVTEAFF. Here the CDR3 DNA reads TGTGCCAACGCGTTATCGACAGTTACTGAAGCTTTCTTT. The full variable domain, with the rest looked up from reference TRBV2 and TRBJ1-1, is EPEVTQTPSHQVTQMGQEVILRCVPISNHLYFYWYRQILGQKVEFLVSFYNNEISEKSEIFDDQFSVERPDGSNFTLKIRSTKLEDSAMYFCANALSTVTEAFFGQGTRLTVV.

The V call is TRBV29-1, the J call TRBJ1-1; D not resolved. The CDR3 is 11 amino acids. Germline V gene lookup returns CDR1 SQVTM and CDR2 ANQGSEA. The V end was cut by 4 bases, the J end by 8 bases, with 11 bases between. This CDR3 reads CSVVQAGEAFF. The CDR3, as DNA: TGCAGCGTTGTTCAGGCGGGAGAAGCTTTCTTT.

The V gene is TRBV7-9, the J gene TRBJ1-4; 9 bases are a match to TRBD1. Germline V lookup: CDR1 SEHNR, CDR2 FQNEAQ (reference sequence). CDR3 length equals 15 residues. The J segment lost 5 bases and the V segment lost 5 bases, leaving 6 bases of the junction unmatched. As DNA, the CDR3 is TGTGCCAGCAGCCGGGGACAGGGTAGGAATGAAAAACTGTTTTTT. Its protein product is CASSRGQGRNEKLFF.

V usage is TRBV5-5 and J usage is TRBJ1-1; 10 nucleotides line up with TRBD1. The CDR3 contains 16 residues. Germline lookup yields CDR1 SGHKS and CDR2 YYEKEE (reference sequence). The junction had 13 bases not matched to a gene; V was cut back by 6 bases and J by 5 bases. The CDR3 protein is CASIFRPGQGGTEAFF. The DNA of the CDR3 is TGTGCCAGCATCTTTAGGCCTGGACAGGGGGGAACTGAAGCTTTCTTT.

The gene calls are TRBV10-3 and TRBJ1-1; D is possibly TRBD1 (5 bases). The CDR3 spans 15 residues. Trimming took 6 bases from V and 1 from J, leaving 15 bases between them. Germline CDR1 ENHRY, CDR2 SYGVKD. CDR3 in DNA: TGTGCCATCAGAACCGGGACTCCCTGGAACACTGAAGCTTTCTTT. This codes for CAIRTGTPWNTEAFF.

J is TRBJ1-5 and V is TRBV6-1; no clear D gene. This CDR3 comprises 12 residues. CDR1 and CDR2 (germline): MNHNS, SASEGT. Trimming pared 2 bases from V and 8 bases from J, leaving 7 bases between. The CDR3 nucleotides read TGTGCCAGCAGTGAAAACGGGGAGCCCCAGCATTTT. It encodes CASSENGEPQHF.

This chain links TRBV5-1 with TRBJ1-1; D remains unclear. The V gene lost 3 bases and the J gene lost 6 bases, with 15 bases spanning the gap. This CDR3 is built from 14 residues. CDR1 is SGHRS and CDR2 is YFSETQ in the germline V gene. The CDR3, as DNA: TGCGCCAGCAGCTCCTTCGTCCCGGGGTCTGAAGCTTTCTTT. Translation: CASSSFVPGSEAFF. The full variable domain, rest sourced from reference TRBV5-1 and TRBJ1-1, is KAGVTQTPRYLIKTRGQQVTLSCSPISGHRSVSWYQQTPGQGLQFLFEYFSETQRNKGNFPGRFSGRQFSNSRSEMNVSTLELGDSALYLCASSSFVPGSEAFFGQGTRLTVV.

This clone has just a few counts. This rearrangement joins TRBV2 to TRBJ2-7; D gene ambiguous. Per germline, CDR1 SNHLY and CDR2 FYNNEI. This CDR3 has 11 residues. V lost 4 bases and J lost 5, with 6 bases in between. The CDR3 nucleotides read TGTGCCAGCAGTGCACTAAACGAGCAGTACTTC. Protein sequence: CASSALNEQYF. The whole variable domain, filled in from reference TRBV2 and TRBJ2-7, reads EPEVTQTPSHQVTQMGQEVILRCVPISNHLYFYWYRQILGQKVEFLVSFYNNEISEKSEIFDDQFSVERPDGSNFTLKIRSTKLEDSAMYFCASSALNEQYFGPGTRLTVT.

The chain recombines TRBV6-6 with TRBJ2-7; 7 bases agree with TRBD1. Germline CDR1 and CDR2: MNHNY and SVGAGI (reference sequence). The CDR3 has 15 amino acids. V was clipped by 7 bases and J by 7 bases; unmatched bases: 16. The CDR3 nucleotides are TGTGCCAGCACCAAAGGGGGCGAGCTTGGTTTAGAGCAGTACTTC. The encoded protein is CASTKGGELGLEQYF.

V gene TRBV27 combines with J gene TRBJ2-2, with TRBD1 identical over 7 bases. The CDR3 sequence is 16 residues long. Germline V gene sequence: CDR1 MNHEY, CDR2 SMNVEV (reference sequence). V dropped 5 bases and J dropped 6; count of bases not matched to a gene: 12. The CDR3 nucleotides read TGTGCCAGCAGTCCGAGATCAGGGGGTGGTTCCGGGGAGCTGTTTTTT. It specifies CASSPRSGGGSGELFF.

The rearrangement links TRBV7-2 to TRBJ2-1, with D perhaps matching TRBD2 (6 bases). This CDR3 is 13 amino acids long. Trimming took 3 bases from V and 6 from J, leaving 9 bases between them. CDR1 and CDR2 (germline): SGHTA, FQGNSA. CDR3 loop: CASSFGSSNEQFF. The CDR3 coding sequence is TGTGCCAGCAGCTTCGGGAGTAGCAATGAGCAGTTCTTC.

This chain uses TRBV7-9 with TRBJ2-2; D uncertain. Germline V CDR1 and CDR2: SEHNR, FQNEAQ (reference sequence). CDR3 length: 15 amino acids. Between the trimmed V and J ends, which lost 5 bases and 3 bases, there was a span of 13 bases. The chain's CDR3 is CASSLQPAHTGELFF. In nucleotides, the CDR3 is TGTGCCAGCAGCCTACAGCCCGCGCACACCGGGGAGCTGTTTTTT.

The chain combines TRBV19 with TRBJ2-1; 9 bases agree with TRBD2. The CDR3 length is 15 residues. V lost 11 bases, J lost 9 bases, and 17 bases stayed unmatched. CDR1 and CDR2 (germline): LNHDA, SQIVND (reference sequence). The CDR3 DNA reads as TGTGCCGCACGAGGCGGGAGGGCCCCGGGGGGTGAGCAGTTCTTC. It codes for CAARGGRAPGGEQFF. Using reference TRBV19 and TRBJ2-1 for the parts outside the CDR3, the full variable domain is DGGITQSPKYLFRKEGQNVTLSCEQNLNHDAMYWYRQDPGQGLRLIYYSQIVNDFQKGDIAEGYSVSREKKESFPLTVTSAQKNPTAFYLCAARGGRAPGGEQFFGPGTRLTVL.

The chain carries TRBV13 and TRBJ2-1; 8 positions match TRBD2. J lost 10 bases, V lost 4 bases, and 15 bases had no gene match. This CDR3 spans 16 amino acids. CDR1 and CDR2 (germline): PRHDT, FYEKMQ (reference sequence). DNA for the CDR3: TGTGCCAGCAGCTCCCGGACTAGCCGGGATCCGGTGGAGCAGTTCTTC. Residues: CASSSRTSRDPVEQFF.

The chain joins TRBV27 to TRBJ1-4, with D perhaps TRBD1 (6 bases). CDR1 is MNHEY, CDR2 SMNVEV, per germline (reference sequence). This CDR3 region has 19 residues. The ends were cut back, 6 bases at V and 0 bases at J, with 23 bases in the middle. This CDR3 is CASSFFDRFGPPTNEKLFF. Here the CDR3 DNA reads TGTGCCAGCAGCTTCTTCGACAGGTTCGGACCCCCAACTAATGAAAAACTGTTTTTT.

The rearrangement joins TRBV3-1 (or the pseudogene TRBV3-2) to TRBJ2-7; D uncertain. CDR3 size: 11 residues. Germline V CDR1 and CDR2: LGHDT, YNNKEL (reference sequence). The V gene lost 4 bases and the J gene lost 4 bases, with 5 bases spanning the gap. The CDR3 nucleotides read TGTGCCAGCAGCCGAGGATACGAGCAGTACTTC. The encoded protein is CASSRGYEQYF.

The CDR3 sequence: CASSAGGGGPYNEQFF. The DNA for the CDR3 is TGTGCCAGCAGTGCGGGGGGGGGCGGCCCCTACAATGAGCAGTTCTTC. The rearrangement uses TRBV7-2 and TRBJ2-1, with TRBD2 matching 9 bases. Germline V gives CDR1 SGHTA, CDR2 FQGNSA. This CDR3 is 16 amino acids long. Unmatched junction bases numbered 8, after V lost 6 bases and J lost 2 bases.

V is TRBV20-1 and J is TRBJ2-7; D perhaps matches TRBD2 (6 bases). Germline V gene data show CDR1 as DFQATT and CDR2 as SNEGSKA (reference sequence). The ends were cut back, 3 bases at V and 2 bases at J, with 14 bases in the middle. The CDR3 loop spans 14 amino acids. The CDR3 reads CSASKGGAAYEQYF. CDR3 coding DNA: TGCAGTGCTAGTAAGGGAGGAGCTGCCTACGAGCAGTACTTC.

This chain links TRBV6-1 with TRBJ1-2, with unresolved D. The V end lost 1 base, the J end lost 8 bases, and 11 bases lay between the germline ends. CDR1 is MNHNS and CDR2 is SASEGT in the germline V gene. This CDR3 is built from 13 residues. CDR3 nucleotide sequence: TGTGCCAGCAGTGAAGAGATGGCGGGGGGCTACACCTTC. Its protein product is CASSEEMAGGYTF.

This clone showed up just a few times. This chain uses TRBV2 with TRBJ1-1, with D possibly being TRBD1 (5 bases). The CDR3 length is 14 residues. Germline V gene sequence: CDR1 SNHLY, CDR2 FYNNEI. The ends were cut back, 6 bases at V and 2 bases at J, with 13 bases in the middle. Here the CDR3 DNA reads TGTGCCAGCAGAGAACGTGGACACAACACTGAAGCTTTCTTT. It is translated as CASRERGHNTEAFF.

The CDR3 coding sequence is TGTGCCAGCTCTACAGGGGACTCCTACGAGCAGTACTTC. Translated: CASSTGDSYEQYF. The chain has TRBV19 and TRBJ2-7, with TRBD1 matching 7 bases. This CDR3 comprises 13 residues. J lost 0 bases, V lost 9 bases, and 5 bases had no gene match. Germline-derived CDR1 and CDR2 are LNHDA and SQIVND (reference sequence).

The gene calls are TRBV11-3 and TRBJ2-2; D is possibly TRBD1 (6 bases). CDR3 size: 14 residues. Germline V gene data show CDR1 as SGHNT and CDR2 as YENEEA. Trimming shortened V by 5 bases and J by 7 bases, and 14 bases separated the two germline ends. The CDR3 region is CASSPRARGGELFF. CDR3 DNA sequence: TGTGCCAGCAGCCCTCGGGCCAGGGGCGGGGAGCTGTTTTTT. The whole variable domain, filled in from reference TRBV11-3 and TRBJ2-2, reads EAGVVQSPRYKIIEKKQPVAFWCNPISGHNTLYWYLQNLGQGPELLIRYENEEAVDDSQLPKDRFSAERLKGVDSTLKIQPAELGDSAVYLCASSPRARGGELFFGEGSRLTVL.

The chain employs TRBV2 and TRBJ1-5, with D tentatively TRBD1 (6 bases). Germline values: CDR1 SNHLY, CDR2 FYNNEI. With 6 bases removed from V and 4 bases from J, the gap between germline ends came to 13 bases. The CDR3 sequence is 14 residues long. The CDR3 region has the DNA TGTGCCAGCAGCGCCGGGACACCGAATCAGCCCCAGCATTTT. Translated, it gives CASSAGTPNQPQHF.

The chain links TRBV27 to TRBJ2-2; D is unclear. The length of the CDR3 is 10 residues. Germline CDR1 reads MNHEY; CDR2 reads SMNVEV (reference sequence). V was pared by 8 bases and J by 8 bases, with 6 bases between. The CDR3 region is CASGGGELFF. For the CDR3, the DNA is TGTGCCAGCGGCGGTGGGGAGCTGTTTTTT.

The rearrangement links TRBV24-1 to TRBJ2-2; TRBD1 is a possible D gene (6 bases). The CDR3 has 14 amino acids. Germline CDR1 KGHDR, CDR2 SFDVKD. Trimming took off 3 bases at V and 6 bases at J, with 10 bases between the two ends. CDR3 protein: CATSDPGVAGELFF. The CDR3 bases are TGTGCCACCAGTGATCCAGGGGTGGCCGGGGAGCTGTTTTTT.

The chain employs TRBV11-2 and TRBJ2-2; D is unresolved. CDR3 length equals 15 residues. Trimming pared 2 bases from V and 6 bases from J, leaving 13 bases between. Germline CDR1 reads SGHAT; CDR2 reads FQNNGV. The CDR3 protein is CASSLQTQNAGELFF. The CDR3 DNA sequence: TGTGCCAGCAGCTTACAAACACAAAACGCCGGGGAGCTGTTTTTT. Looking up the rest from reference TRBV11-2 and TRBJ2-2 gives the full variable domain: EAGVAQSPRYKIIEKRQSVAFWCNPISGHATLYWYQQILGQGPKLLIQFQNNGVVDDSQLPKDRFSAERLKGVDSTLKIQPAKLEDSAVYLCASSLQTQNAGELFFGEGSRLTVL.

This clone was seen only a few times. The rearrangement links TRBV7-9 to TRBJ2-7, with unresolved D. The germline V and J ends were trimmed by 1 base and 4 bases, with 17 bases remaining between them. There are 16 residues in the CDR3. CDR1 and CDR2 from the germline V gene are SEHNR and FQNEAQ (reference sequence). CDR3 sequence: CASSLGGRFQAYEQYF. As DNA, the CDR3 is TGTGCCAGCAGCTTAGGAGGCCGGTTTCAAGCGTACGAGCAGTACTTC.

V and J are TRBV3-1 (or the pseudogene TRBV3-2) and TRBJ1-2; TRBD1 matches at 8 bases. CDR1 and CDR2 from the germline V gene are LGHDT and YNNKEL (reference sequence). The J segment lost 8 bases and the V segment lost 0 bases, leaving 8 bases of the junction unmatched. The CDR3 totals 15 residues. As DNA, the CDR3 is TGTGCCAGCAGCCAAGAGTGGCAGGGGGCTCGAGGCTACACCTTC. Its translation: CASSQEWQGARGYTF.

The chain joins TRBV11-2 to TRBJ2-7, with 10 bases identical to TRBD1. Germline lookup yields CDR1 SGHAT and CDR2 FQNNGV. V was pared by 2 bases and J by 6 bases, with 10 bases of the junction left unmatched. This CDR3 has 16 amino acids. The CDR3 bases are TGTGCCAGCAGCTTACGCCGTCCCGGGACAGGGGTCGAGCAGTACTTC. Encoded protein: CASSLRRPGTGVEQYF.